The 20 T cell receptor beta chains presented below share a single source sample, sequenced in a study of blood T cell repertoires in COVID-19. Libraries were prepared by immunoSEQ multiplex PCR; TCRdb keeps only in-frame clonotypes and omits some of them. The sample shows roughly 150,000 clones, approximately 86% of them seen only once. The sequenced material came from peripheral blood. These receptors were collected from a woman older than 75 with COVID-19, enrolled during active disease.

This chain uses TRBV7-2 with TRBJ2-5; 12 nucleotides line up with TRBD2. CDR1 is SGHTA, CDR2 FQGNSA, per germline. V dropped 5 bases and J dropped 2; count of bases not matched to a gene: 3. The CDR3 totals 15 residues. Here the CDR3 DNA reads TGTGCCAGCAGCCGGACTAGCGGGATACAAGAGACCCAGTACTTC. This codes for CASSRTSGIQETQYF.

The CDR3 DNA is TGCGCCAGCAGCTTGGATTCCCAGGGCGGAGGCTACACCTTC. Protein: CASSLDSQGGGYTF. V and J are TRBV5-1 and TRBJ1-2; D possibly corresponds to TRBD1 (5 bases). CDR1 is SGHRS and CDR2 is YFSETQ in the germline V gene. The CDR3 is 14 amino acids. The V gene lost 0 bases and the J gene lost 8 bases, with 14 bases spanning the gap. The full variable domain, with the rest looked up from reference TRBV5-1 and TRBJ1-2, is KAGVTQTPRYLIKTRGQQVTLSCSPISGHRSVSWYQQTPGQGLQFLFEYFSETQRNKGNFPGRFSGRQFSNSRSEMNVSTLELGDSALYLCASSLDSQGGGYTFGSGTRLTVV.

The chain links TRBV7-9 to TRBJ2-7, with 7 bases aligning to TRBD1. CDR1 SEHNR and CDR2 FQNEAQ come from the germline V gene (reference sequence). Trimming removed 5 bases from V and 5 bases from J; junction bases left unmatched: 12. This CDR3 region has 15 residues. CDR3 sequence reads: CASSTGVRTGDEQYF. The CDR3 nucleotides read TGTGCCAGCAGCACAGGTGTGCGGACAGGTGACGAGCAGTACTTC.

This chain uses TRBV6-2 or TRBV6-3 with TRBJ2-3; 8 bases match TRBD2. The CDR3 length is 14 residues. V gave up 4 bases and J gave up 3 bases; unmatched junction bases: 3. Looked up from germline, CDR1 is MNHEY and CDR2 is SVGEGT. The CDR3 DNA reads TGTGCCAGCAGTTCGGGACTAGAGACAGATACGCAGTATTTT. Its translation: CASSSGLETDTQYF.

The V call is TRBV5-5, the J call TRBJ2-7; TRBD2 matches 7 bases. The V segment lost 5 bases and the J segment 2 bases; nucleotides outside the gene matches: 7. The germline V gene encodes CDR1 SGHKS and CDR2 YYEKEE (reference sequence). There are 14 residues in the CDR3. CDR3 residues: CASRNQGGAYEQYF. The CDR3 region has the DNA TGTGCCAGCAGAAACCAGGGAGGGGCCTACGAGCAGTACTTC.

The chain carries TRBV5-6 and TRBJ2-3, with 10 bases lining up with TRBD2. Per the germline V gene, CDR1 is SGHDT and CDR2 is YYEEEE. The CDR3 is 14 amino acids. The V gene end was trimmed by 5 bases and the J gene end by 5 bases; junction bases not matched to a gene: 5. The CDR3 DNA follows: TGTGCCAGCAGTCTAGCGGGAGTGGGAGATACGCAGTATTTT. Its translation is CASSLAGVGDTQYF.

The gene calls are TRBV15 and TRBJ2-3; possible D gene TRBD1, 6 bases. V lost 0 bases and J lost 10, with 11 bases in between. This CDR3 has 13 amino acids. Per the germline V gene, CDR1 is LNHNV and CDR2 is YYDKDF (reference sequence). The CDR3 sequence: CATSRDTRQAQYF. DNA of the CDR3: TGTGCCACCAGCAGAGATACGCGACAGGCGCAGTATTTT.

This chain connects TRBV7-8 to TRBJ2-3; perhaps TRBD2 as D (5 bases). Germline V gene lookup returns CDR1 SGHVS and CDR2 FQNEAQ. There are 20 residues in the CDR3. V gave up 1 base and J gave up 2 bases, with 25 bases separating them. The CDR3 protein is CASSLGSASRRATPTDTQYF. CDR3 nucleotide sequence: TGTGCCAGCAGCTTAGGTTCGGCCTCCAGGCGGGCGACCCCCACAGATACGCAGTATTTT.

The rearrangement uses TRBV5-1 and TRBJ2-5; maybe TRBD1 (5 bases). V gave up 6 bases and J gave up 3 bases, with 15 bases separating them. There are 14 residues in the CDR3. CDR1 is SGHRS and CDR2 is YFSETQ in the germline V gene. The CDR3 here is CASMVLGVKETQYF. CDR3 nucleotides: TGCGCCAGCATGGTGCTAGGGGTTAAAGAGACCCAGTACTTC.

V gene TRBV29-1 combines with J gene TRBJ1-2, with 8 nucleotides matching TRBD1. Unmatched junction bases numbered 3, after V lost 4 bases and J lost 2 bases. Germline V lookup: CDR1 SQVTM, CDR2 ANQGSEA. CDR3 length equals 13 residues. CDR3 sequence reads: CSVGTGQNYGYTF. The CDR3, as DNA: TGCAGCGTTGGGACAGGGCAAAACTATGGCTACACCTTC.

V and J are TRBV4-3 and TRBJ1-2; tentatively, D is TRBD1 (5 bases). Germline V gene sequence: CDR1 LGHNA, CDR2 YSLEER. This CDR3 has 15 residues. Trimming took off 0 bases at V and 6 bases at J, with 14 bases between the two ends. DNA of the CDR3: TGCGCCAGCAGCCAAGATCATAGGGGCTTCAATGGCTACACCTTC. Amino acid sequence: CASSQDHRGFNGYTF.

The V call is TRBV7-2, the J call TRBJ1-1; TRBD1 might be the D (5 bases). The CDR3 length is 16 residues. CDR1 SGHTA and CDR2 FQGNSA come from the germline V gene. V dropped 2 bases and J dropped 2 bases, with 15 bases sitting between them. The DNA of the CDR3 is TGTGCCAGCAGCTTACCGCTACAGGCTGTTAACACTGAAGCTTTCTTT. Protein product: CASSLPLQAVNTEAFF.

The chain joins TRBV7-6 to TRBJ2-1; 9 nucleotides match TRBD2. CDR3 length: 16 residues. The V gene end was trimmed by 3 bases and the J gene end by 4 bases; junction bases not matched to a gene: 7. Germline values: CDR1 SGHVS, CDR2 FNYEAQ. Here the CDR3 DNA reads TGTGCCAGCAGCTTCGGACTAGCGAGTCCTTACAATGAGCAGTTCTTC. Translating it yields CASSFGLASPYNEQFF.

This chain connects TRBV2 to TRBJ1-6; 9 bases are a match to TRBD1. V was clipped by 7 bases and J by 10 bases; unmatched bases: 8. The CDR3 covers 14 residues. Germline V lookup: CDR1 SNHLY, CDR2 FYNNEI. CDR3 bases: TGTGCCAGCATCTCCAGGACAGGGGTCTCACCCCTCCACTTT. This encodes CASISRTGVSPLHF.

The chain is built from TRBV19 and TRBJ1-5; possible D gene TRBD1, 6 bases. The V gene lost 3 bases and the J gene lost 4 bases, with 16 bases spanning the gap. CDR1 and CDR2 (germline): LNHDA, SQIVND (reference sequence). This CDR3 spans 16 amino acids. The chain's CDR3 is CASSIGPGAINQPQHF. The DNA for the CDR3 is TGTGCCAGTAGTATTGGGCCAGGGGCAATAAATCAGCCCCAGCATTTT. The entire variable domain, with the rest obtained from reference TRBV19 and TRBJ1-5, is as follows: DGGITQSPKYLFRKEGQNVTLSCEQNLNHDAMYWYRQDPGQGLRLIYYSQIVNDFQKGDIAEGYSVSREKKESFPLTVTSAQKNPTAFYLCASSIGPGAINQPQHFGDGTRLSIL.

The chain joins TRBV19 to TRBJ1-1; the D is unclear. Looked up from germline, CDR1 is LNHDA and CDR2 is SQIVND (reference sequence). V gave up 5 bases and J gave up 7 bases, with 20 bases separating them. This CDR3 has 15 amino acids. In DNA form, the CDR3 reads TGTGCCAGTAGTCTCGAGGCGGGCAGCCTAAATGAAGCTTTCTTT. Translation gives CASSLEAGSLNEAFF.

The chain is built from TRBV6-5 and TRBJ1-4; TRBD1 aligns across 10 bases. Germline V gene lookup returns CDR1 MNHEY and CDR2 SVGAGI. Trimming took 4 bases from V and 3 from J; bases not matched to a gene: 2. The CDR3 is made up of 15 amino acids. The CDR3 spells CASSWTGGSNEKLFF. The CDR3 region has the DNA TGTGCCAGCAGTTGGACAGGGGGGTCTAATGAAAAACTGTTTTTT.

This chain joins TRBV5-6 and TRBJ2-5, with 7 bases matching TRBD1. CDR1 is SGHDT, CDR2 YYEEEE, per germline. CDR3 length: 15 amino acids. The trim removed 6 bases at V and 7 bases at J, leaving 15 bases unmatched. CDR3 region: CASILGGQVPGTQYF. In DNA, the CDR3 is TGTGCCAGCATCCTAGGGGGCCAGGTCCCGGGGACCCAGTACTTC.

The chain is built from TRBV9 and TRBJ2-3; TRBD2 aligns across 11 bases. Trimming cost V 1 base and J 5 bases; bases outside gene matches: 3. Per the germline V gene, CDR1 is SGDLS and CDR2 is YYNGEE. CDR3 size: 15 residues. CDR3 nucleotides: TGTGCCAGCAGCGTACTAGCGGGAGGAGTAGATACGCAGTATTTT. Encoded protein: CASSVLAGGVDTQYF.

This clone was recorded once. The V call is TRBV19, the J call TRBJ1-4; the D gene is possibly TRBD1 (5 bases). The germline CDR1 and CDR2 sequences are LNHDA and SQIVND (reference sequence). The CDR3 is 13 amino acids. Trimming pared 4 bases from V and 7 bases from J, leaving 10 bases between. CDR3 sequence: CASSRDGGEKLFF. In nucleotides, the CDR3 is TGTGCCAGTAGTAGAGACGGGGGTGAAAAACTGTTTTTT.